One T cell receptor beta chain is described in this entry. Its antigen is unidentified. Trimming cost V 3 bases and J 5 bases; bases outside gene matches: 13. This CDR3 has 15 residues. The germline V gene has CDR1 SQVTM and CDR2 ANQGSEA. This sample is part of a study of shared clonotypes between healthy human individuals. The naive CD8 population came from CD45RO-negative cells selected for CCR7, without terminally differentiated effector memory CD45RA+ cells. Each sample came from a Caucasian adult donor living in Nashville, Tennessee. Study conclusions and caveats: Shared across several donors were around 5% of the naive CD4 clonotypes.

The assay was immunoSEQ multiplex PCR, and TCRdb's table has in-frame clones only and misses some. Among under 1 million clones listed, 90% to 97% were seen once. The chain carries TRBV29-1 and TRBJ2-7; 7 bases align to TRBD1. Sequenced material: naive CD8+ T cells sorted from blood. The receptor's source is a young man in good health. CDR3 nucleotide sequence: TGCAGCGTTGAGTTGCCCGGGACAGAAGGGAACGAGCAGTACTTC. It is translated as CSVELPGTEGNEQYF.